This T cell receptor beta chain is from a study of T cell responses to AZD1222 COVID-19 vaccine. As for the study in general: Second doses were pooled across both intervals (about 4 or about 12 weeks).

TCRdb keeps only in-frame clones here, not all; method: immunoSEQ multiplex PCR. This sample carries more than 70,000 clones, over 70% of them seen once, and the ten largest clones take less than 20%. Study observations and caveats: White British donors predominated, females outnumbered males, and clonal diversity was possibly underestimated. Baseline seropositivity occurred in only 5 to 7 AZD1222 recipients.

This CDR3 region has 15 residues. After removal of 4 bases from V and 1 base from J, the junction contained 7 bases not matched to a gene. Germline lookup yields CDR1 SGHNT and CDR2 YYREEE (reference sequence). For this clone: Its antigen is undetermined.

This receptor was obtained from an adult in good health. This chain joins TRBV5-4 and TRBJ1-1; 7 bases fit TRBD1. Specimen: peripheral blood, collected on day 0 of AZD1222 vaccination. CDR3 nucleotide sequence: TGTGCCAGCAGCGCTACGGGACAGAAGAACACTGAAGCTTTCTTT. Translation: CASSATGQKNTEAFF. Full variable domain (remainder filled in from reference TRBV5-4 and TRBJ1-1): ETGVTQSPTHLIKTRGQQVTLRCSSQSGHNTVSWYQQALGQGPQFIFQYYREEENGRGNFPPRFSGLQFPNYSSELNVNALELDDSALYLCASSATGQKNTEAFFGQGTRLTVV.